The rows below give T cell receptor beta chains drawn from one sample of a study of blood T cells in healthy people across ages. TCRdb re-called the 5' RACE reads with MiXCR, one entry per CDR3 protein. The profile shows about 1.5 million distinct CDR3 sequences, approximately 42% of them singletons. The specimen was blood. These receptors came from a woman aged 18-29 years in good health. Both conserved end residues are part of each CDR3. D genes are given only for firm matches. Clone size appears in some rows only: once, few, many, or a class for an expanded clone.

TRBV9	few	TRBD1	TRBJ1-1	TGTGCCAGCAGCGAAACCGGGACAGGGTACGCTTTCTTT	CASSETGTGYAFF
TRBV9	-	TRBD1	TRBJ2-5	TGTGCCAGCAGCGTAGGGTCTCTGGACAGGGGGCCAGAGACCCAGTACTTC	CASSVGSLDRGPETQYF
TRBV12-3/TRBV12-4	few	TRBD1	TRBJ1-5	TGTGCCAGCAGAACACAGGGGGCGAGCAATCAGCCCCAGCATTTT	CASRTQGASNQPQHF
TRBV7-2	few	-	TRBJ2-1	TGTGCCAGCAGCTTTAGACGCCCCAACGGTGAGCAGTTCTTC	CASSFRRPNGEQFF
TRBV6-1	-	TRBD1	TRBJ1-5	TGTGCCAGCAGTGAATTCGGACAGGGGCTCAATCAGCCCCAGCATTTT	CASSEFGQGLNQPQHF
TRBV10-2	-	TRBD2	TRBJ2-7	TGCGCCACCAAAACTAGCGGGGGGGCCTACGAGCAGTACTTC	CATKTSGGAYEQYF
TRBV9	few	-	TRBJ2-3	TGTGCCAGCAGCGCCCAAAGGGGTGGCACAGATACGCAGTATTTT	CASSAQRGGTDTQYF
TRBV27	-	-	TRBJ2-7	TGTGCCAGCAGTACCCGCAAAGGGGAGCAGTACTTC	CASSTRKGEQYF
TRBV15	-	-	TRBJ1-4	TGTGCCACCAGCTCAACAACATCGACCCGGGCCGCTGAAAAACTGTTTTTT	CATSSTTSTRAAEKLFF
TRBV9	once	-	TRBJ2-1	TGTGCCAGCAGCGTAGTCCCCAATGAGCAGTTCTTC	CASSVVPNEQFF
TRBV29-1	-	-	TRBJ2-7	TGCAGCGTTTTGGTACGCCGGCAGGGTGCGTACGAGCAGTACTTC	CSVLVRRQGAYEQYF
TRBV9	few	TRBD2	TRBJ2-1	TGTGCCAGCAGCGTACCTACTAGCGGGGGGTCCTACAATGAGCAGTTCTTC	CASSVPTSGGSYNEQFF
TRBV20-1	-	TRBD1	TRBJ1-6	TGCAGTGCTAGAGCCAGGGGGACTTATAATTCACCCCTCCACTTT	CSARARGTYNSPLHF
TRBV6-1	-	TRBD1	TRBJ1-1	TGTGCCAGCAGTGAAGTTATAGGACAGGGGAACACTGAAGCTTTCTTT	CASSEVIGQGNTEAFF
TRBV20-1	-	-	TRBJ1-6	TGCAGTGCCCCCGACAGGTCTAATAATTCACCCCTCCACTTT	CSAPDRSNNSPLHF
TRBV27	-	-	TRBJ2-3	TGTGCCAGCAGTTTATCCCTCCTTCGCCGGGAAAGAGATACGCAGTATTTT	CASSLSLLRRERDTQYF
TRBV4-1	few	-	TRBJ2-3	TGCGCCAGCAGCCAAGATTCCCGGTCCCTGCTGACAGATACGCAGTATTTT	CASSQDSRSLLTDTQYF
TRBV7-8	few	-	TRBJ2-7	TGTGCCAGCAGCCTAGTTCCCCCGGGGCAACACGAGCAGTACTTC	CASSLVPPGQHEQYF
TRBV24-1	-	-	TRBJ2-3	TGTGCCACCAGTGATCCTAGGACTTTGTCAGATATGCAGTATTTT	CATSDPRTLSDMQYF
TRBV12-3/TRBV12-4	-	-	TRBJ2-7	TGTGCCAGCAGAACAGGAATTTCCTACAATGAGCAGTACTTC	CASRTGISYNEQYF
TRBV4-2	once	TRBD1	TRBJ2-2	TGTGCCAGCAGCCAAGGGACGACAGGGGGCATGAGCGGGGAGCTGTTTTTT	CASSQGTTGGMSGELFF
TRBV5-1	-	-	TRBJ2-5	TGCGCCAGCAGACTAGTGGGGGAGACCCAGTACTTC	CASRLVGETQYF
TRBV11-2	once	TRBD1	TRBJ1-1	TGTGCCAGCAGCCTAATAGACAGGGTCTTGAACACTGAAGCTTTCTTT	CASSLIDRVLNTEAFF
TRBV28	-	-	TRBJ1-2	TGTGCCAGCAGTACCGACAGGAACTATGGCTACACCTTC	CASSTDRNYGYTF
TRBV28	-	-	TRBJ1-4	TGTGCCAGCAGTTCCCTGGGGGAGGGAACTTGGGAAAAACTGTTTTTT	CASSSLGEGTWEKLFF
TRBV4-3	-	-	TRBJ2-2	TGCGCCAGCAGCCAAGTATCTACCTCCGGGGAGCTGTTTTTT	CASSQVSTSGELFF
TRBV12-3/TRBV12-4	few	-	TRBJ2-5	TGTGCCAGCAGTATTCGGGACACCCAAGAGACCCAGTACTTC	CASSIRDTQETQYF
TRBV4-1	many	TRBD1	TRBJ1-2	TGCGCCAGCAGCCAAGAACAGGACAGGGCATATGGCTACACCTTC	CASSQEQDRAYGYTF
TRBV4-3	-	TRBD2	TRBJ2-1	TGCGCCAGCAGCCAAGACTTTGGGACTAACGGTGGCAATGAGCAGTTCTTC	CASSQDFGTNGGNEQFF
TRBV6-6	few	-	TRBJ2-7	TGTGCCAGCAACCCCGGTGGTTACGAGCAGTACTTC	CASNPGGYEQYF
TRBV20-1	-	-	TRBJ1-4	TGCAGTGCTAAACGGTCAGGGTCAACTAATGAAAAACTGTTTTTT	CSAKRSGSTNEKLFF
TRBV6-5	-	TRBD1	TRBJ1-2	TGTGCCAGCAGTTATGAGGGACAGGACTATGGCTACACCTTC	CASSYEGQDYGYTF
TRBV4-3	once	TRBD2	TRBJ2-2	TGCGCCAGCAGCCAAATAACTAGCGCCGACACCGGGGAGCTGTTTTTT	CASSQITSADTGELFF
TRBV4-1	-	-	TRBJ1-5	TGCGCCAGCAGCCCTACTCCCGGTACACTAAATCAGCCCCAGCATTTT	CASSPTPGTLNQPQHF
TRBV28	-	-	TRBJ2-1	TGTGCCAGCAGTTTACGGCGGGTCCGAACCTACGAGCAGTTCTTC	CASSLRRVRTYEQFF
TRBV4-3	-	TRBD1	TRBJ2-7	TGCGCCAGCAGCAACCCCGGACAGGGATTTACCTACAATGAGCAGTACTTC	CASSNPGQGFTYNEQYF
TRBV27	-	TRBD1	TRBJ2-1	TGTGCCAGCAGTTTGCCCGGGACAGTCAATGAGCAGTTCTTC	CASSLPGTVNEQFF
TRBV28	once	-	TRBJ2-5	TGTGCCAGCAGTTCACCCCCCGGAGGGCGTACTCAAGAGACCCAGTACTTC	CASSSPPGGRTQETQYF
TRBV20-1	-	-	TRBJ2-1	TGCAGTGCTAGCGGCCTACAGGCCCCTACCTACAATGAGCAGTTCTTC	CSASGLQAPTYNEQFF
TRBV7-9	-	TRBD2	TRBJ2-3	TGTGCCAGCAGCCGGAAAGACACTAGCGGGGGTACAGATACGCAGTATTTT	CASSRKDTSGGTDTQYF
TRBV12-3/TRBV12-4	-	-	TRBJ2-1	TGTGCCAGCAGGGGGCCGATAGGGGGGGTCTACAATGAGCAGTTCTTC	CASRGPIGGVYNEQFF
TRBV7-2	few	-	TRBJ2-1	TGTGCCAGCAGCTTAGCGGTTCTCGGCGGTGAGCAGTTCTTC	CASSLAVLGGEQFF
TRBV7-9	-	-	TRBJ2-7	TGTGCCAGCAGCCACGAGAGGGCCCATTCGGACGAGCAGTACTTC	CASSHERAHSDEQYF
TRBV20-1	-	TRBD1	TRBJ2-5	TGCAGTGCTACCGGACAGGAAGAGACCCAGTACTTC	CSATGQEETQYF
TRBV12-3/TRBV12-4	-	-	TRBJ1-5	TGTGCCAGCAGTTCATCAGGGGCGGGTAATCAGCCCCAGCATTTT	CASSSSGAGNQPQHF